This T cell receptor beta chain emerged from a study of human T cells and chemical hapten exposure. Time point noted: patch test 2, 6 weeks after DPC sensitization. Treatment given: therapeutic diphenylcyclopropenone sensitization with weekly scalp DPC. TCRdb re-analysed the RACE reads in MiXCR, keeping a single row per CDR3 protein. The sample shows hundreds of thousands of distinct CDR3 sequences, about 6% of them seen only once. CDR3 length equals 14 residues. Trimming cost V 6 bases and J 0 bases, with 8 bases left between them. Germline values: CDR1 SNHLY, CDR2 FYNNEI. This clonotype was recorded at least ten times.

Sequencing used whole blood, obtained in connection with sensitization to the hapten diphenylcyclopropenone (DPC). This TCR derives from a woman aged 18-30 years with alopecia areata. Some clones in this sample may be carry-over from other donors' samples. The chain couples TRBV2 to TRBJ1-4; no reliable D call. The chain's CDR3 is CASRKHTTNEKLFF. DNA for the CDR3: TGTGCCAGCAGAAAACATACAACTAATGAAAAACTGTTTTTT.